The 27 T cell receptor beta chains reported below all come from one sample, sequenced in a study of siplizumab effects on memory and regulatory T cells. Produced via immunoSEQ multiplex PCR; TCRdb's table is partial and in-frame only. The sample has some 100,000 clones; 94% are singletons. The sample comprised Tregs sorted from blood. The receptors were gathered from a human donor in good health.

The chain couples TRBV11-2 to TRBJ1-1; D remains ambiguous. The CDR3 is 11 residues long. V lost 5 bases and J 5 bases, leaving 6 bases between the germline ends. Looked up from germline, CDR1 is SGHAT and CDR2 is FQNNGV. CDR3: CASSPRTEAFF. CDR3 bases: TGTGCCAGCAGCCCGAGGACTGAAGCTTTCTTT.

The V call is TRBV5-1, the J call TRBJ2-1, with D perhaps TRBD1 or TRBD2 (6 bases each). Germline V gene sequence: CDR1 SGHRS, CDR2 YFSETQ. The germline V and J ends were trimmed by 3 bases and 7 bases, with 20 bases remaining between them. This CDR3 contains 16 residues. CDR3 bases: TGCGCCAGCAGCTCTAACGGGGGCCTTGGTGGGAATGAGCAGTTCTTC. Its protein is CASSSNGGLGGNEQFF.

A single count supports this clone. This chain joins TRBV19 and TRBJ2-6; 12 bases are shared with TRBD1. Germline CDR1 is LNHDA and CDR2 is SQIVND (reference sequence). CDR3 length equals 19 residues. V dropped 5 bases and J dropped 1; count of bases not matched to a gene: 9. The CDR3 region has the DNA TGTGCCAGTAGTCTTCAACCGGGACAGGGGGCTTCTGGGGCCAACGTCCTGACTTTC. Translating it yields CASSLQPGQGASGANVLTF.

The V and J genes are TRBV4-2 and TRBJ1-2; no clear D gene. The germline V and J ends were trimmed by 2 bases and 6 bases, with 13 bases remaining between them. The length of the CDR3 is 14 residues. Per germline, CDR1 LGHNA and CDR2 YNFKEQ. The CDR3 loop reads CASSQTSDTDGYTF. For the CDR3, the DNA is TGTGCCAGCAGCCAAACCTCCGATACCGATGGCTACACCTTC.

V gene TRBV4-1 combines with J gene TRBJ1-3; TRBD1 aligns across 10 bases. Germline assignment: CDR1 MGHRA and CDR2 YSYEKL. The CDR3 has 16 residues. Trimming removed 4 bases from V and 4 bases from J; junction bases left unmatched: 7. CDR3 coding DNA: TGCGCCAGCAGCCTCCGGGACAGGGGACCCGGAAACACCATATATTTT. It yields the protein CASSLRDRGPGNTIYF.

V and J are TRBV5-4 and TRBJ1-5; a weak D match, TRBD1 (6 bases). V was clipped by 4 bases and J by 4 bases, with 21 bases between them. This CDR3 has 17 amino acids. CDR1 and CDR2 from the germline V gene are SGHNT and YYREEE (reference sequence). In nucleotides, the CDR3 is TGTGCCAGCAGCCAACCGACAGGCTCCTTAGCAAATCAGCCCCAGCATTTT. Amino acid sequence: CASSQPTGSLANQPQHF.

The DNA for the CDR3 is TGTGCCAGCAGTATAAAAGGGGGCGCGGTGACCCAGTACTTC. Translating it yields CASSIKGGAVTQYF. The rearrangement uses TRBV27 and TRBJ2-5, with 7 bases lining up with TRBD1. Germline CDR1 and CDR2: MNHEY and SMNVEV (reference sequence). Trimming took 5 bases from V and 7 from J; bases not matched to a gene: 10. The CDR3 runs 14 residues.

The V gene is TRBV28, the J gene TRBJ1-3; 7 bases match TRBD1. Germline assignment: CDR1 MDHEN and CDR2 SYDVKM. This CDR3 is 15 amino acids long. Trimming took 7 bases from V and 0 from J; bases not matched to a gene: 6. The CDR3 nucleotides read TGTGCCAGCAAACGACAGGGTAACTCTGGAAACACCATATATTTT. Amino acids: CASKRQGNSGNTIYF.

CDR3 amino acids: CASNRGPPSYYGYTF. The DNA for the CDR3 is TGTGCCAGCAACCGGGGACCCCCGAGCTACTATGGCTACACCTTC. The chain employs TRBV6-6 and TRBJ1-2, with D possibly matching TRBD1 (5 bases). The CDR3 has 15 residues. The V end lost 7 bases, the J end lost 3 bases, and 18 bases lay between the germline ends. Germline CDR1 reads MNHNY; CDR2 reads SVGAGI (reference sequence).

This sequence joins TRBV18 and TRBJ2-1; unclear D gene. CDR3 size: 14 residues. Germline CDR1 KGHSH, CDR2 LQKENI. Trimming took 2 bases from V and 0 from J, leaving 5 bases between them. DNA for the CDR3: TGTGCCAGCTCACCAGGTAGCTCCTACAATGAGCAGTTCTTC. This sequence encodes CASSPGSSYNEQFF.

The chain joins TRBV2 to TRBJ1-1; the D is unclear. Trimming took 8 bases from V and 10 from J, leaving 17 bases between them. Germline V gene data show CDR1 as SNHLY and CDR2 as FYNNEI. The CDR3 runs 12 residues. The CDR3 loop reads CASRRTDRGAFF. The CDR3 DNA sequence: TGTGCCAGCCGCCGGACCGACCGGGGAGCTTTCTTT.

The chain links TRBV5-1 to TRBJ2-1; D unclear. This CDR3 comprises 13 residues. V dropped 0 bases and J dropped 5 bases, with 6 bases sitting between them. Germline CDR1 reads SGHRS; CDR2 reads YFSETQ. The CDR3 is CASSLASNNEQFF. As DNA, the CDR3 is TGCGCCAGCAGCTTGGCCAGCAACAATGAGCAGTTCTTC.

The rearrangement links TRBV6-6 to TRBJ2-7, with D possibly TRBD1 on 5 matching bases. V was shortened by 2 bases and J by 3 bases, with 5 bases between the two germline ends. Germline CDR1 is MNHNY and CDR2 is SVGAGI (reference sequence). The CDR3 is 12 amino acids. The CDR3 protein is CASSYQGYEQYF. The CDR3 DNA reads as TGTGCCAGCAGTTACCAGGGCTACGAGCAGTACTTC.

The chain uses TRBV7-3 and TRBJ1-3, with D unclear. V lost 6 bases and J 0 bases, leaving 9 bases between the germline ends. The CDR3 consists of 14 residues. Germline-derived CDR1 and CDR2 are SGHTA and FQGTGA. This CDR3 reads CASRWPNSGNTIYF. The CDR3 DNA is TGTGCCAGCAGGTGGCCTAACTCTGGAAACACCATATATTTT.

This clone was seen only once. The chain is built from TRBV2 and TRBJ1-5, with D possibly being TRBD1 (5 bases). Per germline, CDR1 SNHLY and CDR2 FYNNEI. Trimming took 4 bases from V and 6 from J, leaving 10 bases between them. The CDR3 has 13 amino acids. The CDR3 DNA reads TGTGCCAGCAGTGTCGGCAGGGCTCAGCCCCAGCATTTT. It translates to CASSVGRAQPQHF.

The chain uses TRBV2 and TRBJ2-1; D remains ambiguous. From germline, CDR1 is SNHLY and CDR2 FYNNEI. V was cut by 8 bases and J by 7 bases, with 6 bases left in between. The CDR3 length is 10 residues. The CDR3 nucleotides are TGTGCCAGCGGAAGAAATGAGCAGTTCTTC. It translates to CASGRNEQFF.

This rearrangement joins TRBV20-1 to TRBJ2-5; D is ambiguous. The CDR3 covers 10 residues. The germline V gene has CDR1 DFQATT and CDR2 SNEGSKA (reference sequence). Trimming shortened V by 6 bases and J by 3 bases, and 5 bases separated the two germline ends. The CDR3 sequence: CSAREETQYF. The CDR3 coding sequence is TGCAGTGCAAGGGAAGAGACCCAGTACTTC.

The chain has TRBV28 and TRBJ2-7; TRBD2 matches 7 bases. V trimming: 3 bases; J trimming: 6 bases; junction bases outside the gene matches: 5. This CDR3 comprises 13 residues. The germline V gene has CDR1 MDHEN and CDR2 SYDVKM. The CDR3 nucleotides read TGTGCCAGCAGTTTGCGCGGACTAGGCGAGCAGTACTTC. It encodes CASSLRGLGEQYF.

The genes are TRBV11-3 and TRBJ1-1; no reliable D call. Germline loops: CDR1 SGHNT, CDR2 YENEEA. This CDR3 has 13 amino acids. Deletions cut 5 bases from V and 6 bases from J, with 13 bases between. The CDR3 protein is CASSAERLSEAFF. The CDR3 region has the DNA TGTGCCAGCAGCGCAGAGAGGCTCTCTGAAGCTTTCTTT.

The chain joins TRBV7-9 to TRBJ1-2; D gene ambiguous. The CDR3 totals 13 residues. CDR1 SEHNR and CDR2 FQNEAQ come from the germline V gene (reference sequence). V was clipped by 5 bases and J by 5 bases, with 12 bases between them. This CDR3 reads CASSPETGYGYTF. Here the CDR3 DNA reads TGTGCCAGCAGCCCCGAGACGGGTTATGGCTACACCTTC.

The chain carries TRBV7-7 and TRBJ2-5; D possibly corresponds to TRBD2 (6 bases). This CDR3 spans 16 amino acids. CDR1 and CDR2 (germline): SSHAT, FNYEAQ (reference sequence). Between the trimmed V and J ends, which lost 6 bases and 3 bases, there was a span of 20 bases. For the CDR3, the DNA is TGTGCCAGCAGTCTTAGCGCATTCCGCGGGGAAGAGACCCAGTACTTC. This gives the protein CASSLSAFRGEETQYF.

The V and J genes are TRBV28 and TRBJ2-3; perhaps TRBD2 as D (6 bases). Trimming shortened V by 5 bases and J by 6 bases, and 15 bases separated the two germline ends. Germline V gene lookup returns CDR1 MDHEN and CDR2 SYDVKM. This CDR3 has 14 residues. The CDR3 sequence: CASSQLAIQDTQYF. DNA for the CDR3: TGTGCCAGCAGTCAACTAGCAATACAGGATACGCAGTATTTT.

This sequence joins TRBV11-3 and TRBJ2-3; tentatively, D is TRBD1 (6 bases). Germline V gene lookup returns CDR1 SGHNT and CDR2 YENEEA. This CDR3 contains 13 residues. The V and J ends lost 3 bases and 7 bases respectively, with 11 bases between them. Here the CDR3 reads CASSFTGHNTQYF. CDR3 in DNA: TGTGCCAGCAGCTTTACAGGGCATAATACGCAGTATTTT. Full variable domain (outside the CDR3, taken from reference TRBV11-3 and TRBJ2-3): EAGVVQSPRYKIIEKKQPVAFWCNPISGHNTLYWYLQNLGQGPELLIRYENEEAVDDSQLPKDRFSAERLKGVDSTLKIQPAELGDSAVYLCASSFTGHNTQYFGPGTRLTVL.

This chain links TRBV25-1 with TRBJ1-2, with a tentative D call TRBD1 (6 bases). Trimming shortened V by 5 bases and J by 4 bases, and 11 bases separated the two germline ends. The CDR3 length is 13 residues. CDR1 and CDR2 from the germline V gene are MGHDK and SYGVNS. The CDR3 here is CASSLGGTYGYTF. The CDR3 nucleotides are TGTGCCAGCAGTCTAGGGGGAACCTATGGCTACACCTTC.

This chain connects TRBV11-3 to TRBJ2-7, with a weak D call TRBD1 (6 bases). CDR1 SGHNT and CDR2 YENEEA come from the germline V gene. The length of the CDR3 is 13 residues. The V and J ends lost 1 base and 3 bases respectively, with 7 bases between them. This CDR3 is CASSLGQDYEQYF. The DNA for the CDR3 is TGTGCCAGCAGCTTAGGACAGGACTACGAGCAGTACTTC.

The chain employs TRBV28 and TRBJ2-7, with a weak D call TRBD2 (7 bases). V was cut by 10 bases and J by 4 bases, with 17 bases left in between. CDR3 length: 13 amino acids. The V gene's germline CDR1 is MDHEN and CDR2 SYDVKM. The CDR3 DNA reads as TGTGCCACCGAGGGGGGAGGGCTGTACGAGCAGTACTTC. This gives the protein CATEGGGLYEQYF.

The CDR3 region is CASSRTSGNTIYF. In DNA form, the CDR3 reads TGTGCCAGCAGTCGGACCTCCGGAAACACCATATATTTT. The chain combines TRBV25-1 with TRBJ1-3; D gene unclear. The germline gives CDR1 MGHDK, CDR2 SYGVNS. CDR3 length equals 13 residues. Trimming left V 5 bases short and J 4 bases short, with 9 bases between.